The 15 T cell receptor beta chains listed next were all sequenced from one sample in a study of blood T cell repertoires in COVID-19. The assay was immunoSEQ multiplex PCR, and TCRdb's table has in-frame clones only and misses some. The top ten clones hold roughly 4% of a sample with 130,000 to 150,000 clones, about 87% of them seen once. Sequenced: peripheral blood. These TCRs come from a middle-aged woman with acute or convalescent COVID-19.

The gene calls are TRBV6-2 or TRBV6-3 and TRBJ1-5; 9 bases are a match to TRBD1. This CDR3 region has 16 residues. Germline-derived CDR1 and CDR2 are MNHEY and SVGEGT. V trimming: 6 bases; J trimming: 5 bases; junction bases outside the gene matches: 11. CDR3 DNA sequence: TGTGCCAGCAGCCTAGCCGGGACAGGGCGATATCAGCCCCAGCATTTT. Amino acid sequence: CASSLAGTGRYQPQHF.

This clone was counted only a few times. The genes are TRBV10-3 and TRBJ1-4; D gene ambiguous. The CDR3 length is 12 residues. CDR1 is ENHRY, CDR2 SYGVKD, per germline. Deletions cut 4 bases from V and 5 bases from J, with 5 bases between. CDR3 DNA sequence: TGTGCCATCAGTGTGGAGAATGAAAAACTGTTTTTT. Its protein is CAISVENEKLFF.

The chain combines TRBV7-8 with TRBJ2-5, with 12 bases aligning to TRBD2. The germline gives CDR1 SGHVS, CDR2 FQNEAQ. The CDR3 is made up of 16 amino acids. V was clipped by 5 bases and J by 5 bases; unmatched bases: 9. Written as DNA, the CDR3 is TGTGCCAGCAGCCCGCGAAGGCTAGCGGGAGGGGAGACCCAGTACTTC. The encoded protein is CASSPRRLAGGETQYF.

This chain links TRBV27 with TRBJ1-3, with 7 nucleotides matching TRBD1. The CDR3 has 18 amino acids. Trimming took 0 bases from V and 2 from J; bases not matched to a gene: 10. CDR1 MNHEY and CDR2 SMNVEV come from the germline V gene (reference sequence). This chain's CDR3 is CASSLSHRQGKAGNTIYF. In nucleotides, the CDR3 is TGTGCCAGCAGTTTATCCCATCGACAGGGAAAGGCTGGAAACACCATATATTTT.

This chain uses TRBV2 with TRBJ2-5; 7 bases are a match to TRBD2. Per the germline V gene, CDR1 is SNHLY and CDR2 is FYNNEI. V gave up 4 bases and J gave up 7 bases; unmatched junction bases: 12. This CDR3 contains 15 residues. The CDR3 loop is CASSGRTGTGGTQYF. CDR3 DNA: TGTGCCAGCAGTGGTCGGACCGGGACGGGGGGGACCCAGTACTTC.

J is TRBJ2-1 and V is TRBV4-2; 14 bases agree with TRBD2. Looked up from germline, CDR1 is LGHNA and CDR2 is YNFKEQ. V lost 4 bases and J lost 4; bases outside the gene matches: 6. This CDR3 region has 17 residues. This CDR3 is CASSPRLAGGLYNEQFF. CDR3 in DNA: TGTGCCAGCAGCCCTAGACTAGCGGGAGGGCTTTACAATGAGCAGTTCTTC.

The rearrangement links TRBV24-1 to TRBJ1-5; TRBD1 might be the D (5 bases). The CDR3 contains 13 residues. Germline lookup yields CDR1 KGHDR and CDR2 SFDVKD. Trimming shortened V by 5 bases and J by 6 bases, and 10 bases separated the two germline ends. CDR3: CATSAGVSQPQHF. The CDR3 DNA reads TGTGCCACCAGTGCGGGGGTTAGTCAGCCCCAGCATTTT.

The chain employs TRBV19 and TRBJ2-7; a weak D match, TRBD1 (6 bases). Germline lookup yields CDR1 LNHDA and CDR2 SQIVND (reference sequence). Between the trimmed V and J ends, which lost 5 bases and 6 bases, there was a span of 17 bases. The CDR3 is 14 residues long. CDR3 bases: TGTGCCAGTAGTGCGACAGGTGAAAGGAGCGAGCAGTACTTC. Translated, it gives CASSATGERSEQYF.

This chain connects TRBV6-5 to TRBJ1-6; no reliable D call. The germline gives CDR1 MNHEY, CDR2 SVGAGI. V lost 0 bases and J 8 bases, leaving 11 bases between the germline ends. The CDR3 runs to 15 residues. The CDR3 bases are TGTGCCAGCAGTTACTCGACGGAGGGAGATTCACCCCTCCACTTT. Its translation is CASSYSTEGDSPLHF.

The rearrangement joins TRBV28 to TRBJ1-2, with D possibly TRBD1 on 5 matching bases. The V end was cut by 6 bases, the J end by 8 bases, with 22 bases between. From germline, CDR1 is MDHEN and CDR2 SYDVKM. The CDR3 totals 15 residues. In DNA, the CDR3 is TGTGCCAGCAGAACCGGAGGGACCTACAGGCAGGGCTACACCTTC. Protein: CASRTGGTYRQGYTF.

The V call is TRBV4-3, the J call TRBJ2-1, with TRBD2 matching over 8 bases. V lost 0 bases and J lost 6; bases outside the gene matches: 10. CDR3 length: 17 residues. Germline CDR1 reads LGHNA; CDR2 reads YSLEER. As DNA, the CDR3 is TGCGCCAGCAGCCAAGAAGTAGGGTGGACTAGCCCCAATGAGCAGTTCTTC. It encodes CASSQEVGWTSPNEQFF.

The V gene is TRBV3-1 (or the pseudogene TRBV3-2), the J gene TRBJ2-1, with TRBD1 identical over 10 bases. This CDR3 comprises 15 residues. CDR1 and CDR2 from the germline V gene are LGHDT and YNNKEL (reference sequence). Germline trimming cut 5 bases from V and 12 bases from J; bases unmatched to any gene: 13. The CDR3 reads CASSYDRGLPERQFF. The CDR3, as DNA: TGTGCCAGCAGCTACGACAGGGGGCTCCCTGAACGGCAGTTCTTC.

The V call is TRBV28, the J call TRBJ1-2, with 9 bases that match TRBD1. The CDR3 totals 13 residues. The V and J ends lost 4 bases and 11 bases, in that order; junction bases with no gene match: 8. In germline, CDR1 is MDHEN, CDR2 SYDVKM. The CDR3 bases are TGTGCCAGCAGTTCCCGGGACAGGGCAGAATACACCTTC. It is translated as CASSSRDRAEYTF.

The rearrangement uses TRBV2 and TRBJ2-1; 10 bases agree with TRBD2. V lost 0 bases to trimming and J lost 5 bases; unmatched junction nucleotides: 4. Germline V gene sequence: CDR1 SNHLY, CDR2 FYNNEI. The CDR3 totals 16 residues. DNA for the CDR3: TGTGCCAGCAGTGAAGCCAGGACTAGCGGCCACAATGAGCAGTTCTTC. Translated: CASSEARTSGHNEQFF.

V usage is TRBV5-5 and J usage is TRBJ2-7, with 7 bases that match TRBD2. Germline CDR1 and CDR2: SGHKS and YYEKEE (reference sequence). J was trimmed by 2 bases and V by 3 bases; bases with no gene match: 8. The CDR3 sequence is 15 residues long. In DNA form, the CDR3 reads TGTGCCAGCAGCTCCCAGGGCGGGAGTGCCTACGAGCAGTACTTC. It yields the protein CASSSQGGSAYEQYF.